Listed below are T cell receptor beta chains from one sample, sequenced in a study of cytomegalovirus exposure and HLA in healthy donors. Libraries were prepared by immunoSEQ multiplex PCR; TCRdb keeps only in-frame clonotypes and omits some of them. The data contain more than 95,000 clones, around 75% of them seen just once; the ten biggest clones take up around 5%. Specimen: PBMCs. Receptor source: a man aged 55 to 70 in good health and CMV-seropositive. The CDR3 runs from the conserved cysteine through the conserved F or W. D genes are given only for firm matches.

>TRBJ2-3|NA|TRBV28
CAIKNLFTDTQYF
>TRBJ2-7|NA|TRBV9
CASSPGEGGDYEQYF
>TRBJ2-3|TRBD2|TRBV5-1
CASSQGTRTDTQYF
>TRBJ2-5|TRBD1|TRBV9
CASSTEGGPISSQYF
>TRBJ2-5|TRBD1|TRBV30
CAWTRTGGRETQYF
>TRBJ1-2|NA|TRBV5-4
CASSSYTRGRGYTF
>TRBJ2-7|TRBD2|TRBV11-2
CASSLVAGGLYEQYF
>TRBJ2-2|NA|TRBV5-6
CASSFGLRIMGGELFF
>TRBJ2-3|TRBD1|TRBV10-2
CASSSDRDWDTQYF
>TRBJ1-1|NA|TRBV6-1
CASSGHSGNTEAFF
>TRBJ1-4|NA|TRBV30
CAWGASAIPNEKLFF
>TRBJ2-1|TRBD1|TRBV5-4
CASSPGQGWNEQFF
>TRBJ2-5|NA|TRBV19
CASSIQLDRETQYF
>TRBJ2-4|TRBD2|TRBV11-2
CASSYIGLANIQYF
>TRBJ2-7|NA|TRBV11-2
CASSPRQSYEQYF
>TRBJ1-1|NA|TRBV18
CASSPSGRDTEAFF
>TRBJ1-2|NA|TRBV27
CASSPSGAINYGYTF
>TRBJ2-1|TRBD2|TRBV9
CASSVGGGDYNEQFF
>TRBJ1-1|NA|TRBV29-1
CSVSQSLNTEAFF
>TRBJ2-5|TRBD2|TRBV10-3
CAISESTGTSGSQETQYF
>TRBJ2-5|TRBD2|TRBV2
CATGGQETQYF
>TRBJ1-4|NA|TRBV7-2
CASSLGRNEKLFF
>TRBJ1-1|NA|TRBV6-1
CASSELSRTEAFF
>TRBJ1-4|NA|TRBV5-4
CASSFGSWTTDEKLFF
>TRBJ1-1|NA|TRBV4-1
CASSQDQGGGYTEAFF
>TRBJ1-2|NA|TRBV7-3
CASSLMGQGHGYTF
>TRBJ1-2|NA|TRBV28
CASSEGQTFNYGYTF
>TRBJ2-5|TRBD2|TRBV11-2
CASTSMTSGDQETQYF
>TRBJ2-3|NA|TRBV5-6
CASINRGITDTQYF
>TRBJ2-3|TRBD2|TRBV19
CASDLGGSAHTQYF
>TRBJ1-5|TRBD1|TRBV5-1
CASSLGSGGEEAQHF
>TRBJ1-1|TRBD1|TRBV19
CASKPGTGVNTEAFF
>TRBJ1-1|NA|TRBV6-1
CASSDSTEAFF
>TRBJ1-4|NA|TRBV5-1
CASSLLAGSTNEKLFF
>TRBJ1-1|NA|TRBV28
CASTTLNEAFF
>TRBJ2-1|NA|TRBV7-2
CALNSRGQTYNEQFF
>TRBJ2-2|NA|TRBV6-5
CASSYDRNTGELFF